A single sample is the source of the 32 T cell receptor beta chains below, sequenced in a study of T cells in Graves' hyperthyroidism and ophthalmopathy. Amplification of TCR beta CDR3 regions was performed using RNA transcripts as template. The HTBI primer set was used in a first-round RT-PCR of the TCR CDR3. TCRdb itself ran the multiplex PCR reads through MiXCR, one entry per CDR3 protein. The top ten clones hold 30% to 40% of a sample with over 300,000 distinct CDR3 sequences, roughly 13% of them seen once. Sequenced: blood. Source of these receptors: a woman in her thirties or forties with Graves' ophthalmopathy.

V gene TRBV5-1 combines with J gene TRBJ2-2; D possibly corresponds to TRBD1 (5 bases). This CDR3 has 17 amino acids. Looked up from germline, CDR1 is SGHRS and CDR2 is YFSETQ. The V gene lost 4 bases and the J gene lost 0 bases, with 16 bases spanning the gap. CDR3 protein: CASSPEVVTANTGELFF. The CDR3 nucleotides are TGCGCCAGCAGCCCGGAAGTCGTGACAGCGAACACCGGGGAGCTGTTTTTT. The whole variable domain, filled in from reference TRBV5-1 and TRBJ2-2, reads KAGVTQTPRYLIKTRGQQVTLSCSPISGHRSVSWYQQTPGQGLQFLFEYFSETQRNKGNFPGRFSGRQFSNSRSEMNVSTLELGDSALYLCASSPEVVTANTGELFFGEGSRLTVL.

The chain employs TRBV5-8 and TRBJ1-2, with TRBD1 identical over 10 bases. The CDR3 extends over 16 amino acids. The V gene's germline CDR1 is SGHTS and CDR2 YDEGEE. Trimming took 4 bases from V and 5 from J; bases not matched to a gene: 11. CDR3 sequence (DNA): TGTGCCAGCAGCGCCGGGACAGGGGCCCGATCGTATGGCTACACCTTC. Protein sequence: CASSAGTGARSYGYTF.

J is TRBJ2-7 and V is TRBV7-9, with D tentatively TRBD1 or TRBD2 (5 bases each). Germline V gene sequence: CDR1 SEHNR, CDR2 FQNEAQ (reference sequence). The CDR3 totals 11 residues. V lost 7 bases, J lost 5 bases, and 9 bases lay in between. The CDR3 region is CASKLGDEQYF. The CDR3 DNA reads TGTGCCAGCAAACTGGGGGACGAGCAGTACTTC.

In its sample, this clonotype was seen many times. The chain combines TRBV7-9 with TRBJ2-7; a weak D match, TRBD1 (6 bases). The CDR3 is made up of 16 amino acids. V was trimmed by 5 bases and J by 0 bases, leaving 17 bases between them. Germline CDR1 SEHNR, CDR2 FQNEAQ (reference sequence). The CDR3 DNA follows: TGTGCCAGCAGCGGGGGCAACGACAGGTCCTCCTACGAGCAGTACTTC. Translated, it gives CASSGGNDRSSYEQYF.

This clonotype was recorded a few times. The rearrangement uses TRBV19 and TRBJ2-1; no clear D gene. CDR3 length: 15 amino acids. Germline-derived CDR1 and CDR2 are LNHDA and SQIVND (reference sequence). V was cut by 1 base and J by 0 bases, with 7 bases left in between. The CDR3 sequence is CASSIVANSYNEQFF. CDR3 DNA: TGTGCCAGTAGTATAGTGGCGAACTCCTACAATGAGCAGTTCTTC.

This chain uses TRBV14 with TRBJ2-1; TRBD1 might be the D (6 bases). The germline V and J ends were trimmed by 1 base and 7 bases, with 14 bases remaining between them. The germline gives CDR1 SGHDN, CDR2 FVKESK. The CDR3 contains 15 residues. The CDR3 bases are TGTGCCAGCAGCCAAGTTTGGGGCAGGGGAAATGAGCAGTTCTTC. Protein sequence: CASSQVWGRGNEQFF.

Many counts were recorded for this clonotype. The chain employs TRBV28 and TRBJ1-5; D remains ambiguous. The CDR3 has 13 amino acids. The V end lost 3 bases, the J end lost 5 bases, and 8 bases lay between the germline ends. CDR1 and CDR2 from the germline V gene are MDHEN and SYDVKM. The CDR3 is CASSLAPHQPQHF. DNA for the CDR3: TGTGCCAGCAGTTTGGCCCCACATCAGCCCCAGCATTTT.

This clonotype was detected ten times or more. The chain uses TRBV24-1 and TRBJ2-1, with 10 positions matching TRBD1. The germline V gene has CDR1 KGHDR and CDR2 SFDVKD. V trimming: 4 bases; J trimming: 8 bases; junction bases outside the gene matches: 4. The CDR3 runs 14 residues. The CDR3 DNA follows: TGTGCCACCAGTGACACGACAGGGGGCGATGAGCAGTTCTTC. This gives the protein CATSDTTGGDEQFF.

The chain couples TRBV5-4 to TRBJ1-4; tentatively, D is TRBD1 (5 bases). Trimming pared 3 bases from V and 5 bases from J, leaving 8 bases between. The CDR3 consists of 13 residues. The germline gives CDR1 SGHNT, CDR2 YYREEE (reference sequence). DNA of the CDR3: TGTGCCAGCAGCTCCGACAGAAATGAAAAACTGTTTTTT. Translated, it gives CASSSDRNEKLFF.

The rearrangement uses TRBV18 and TRBJ1-6, with D uncertain. Looked up from germline, CDR1 is KGHSH and CDR2 is LQKENI. There are 15 residues in the CDR3. Trimming took 0 bases from V and 6 from J, leaving 9 bases between them. The CDR3 region is CASSPPFRINSPLHF. Written as DNA, the CDR3 is TGTGCCAGCTCACCACCGTTCCGGATTAATTCACCCCTCCACTTT.

This clonotype was counted only a few times. J is TRBJ2-1 and V is TRBV7-9; D remains unclear. CDR1 and CDR2 from the germline V gene are SEHNR and FQNEAQ (reference sequence). V lost 5 bases, J lost 9 bases, and 14 bases lay in between. This CDR3 is 13 amino acids long. The CDR3 here is CASSLPIFREQFF. DNA for the CDR3: TGTGCCAGCAGCCTACCTATCTTTCGTGAGCAGTTCTTC.

This clonotype occurred a few times. A much larger clone lies a single base off, so this may be a read error. The chain is built from TRBV12-5 and TRBJ2-1; 13 nucleotides line up with TRBD2. CDR3 length: 15 residues. Germline V lookup: CDR1 LGHNT, CDR2 FRNRAP. Trimming cost V 5 bases and J 10 bases; bases outside gene matches: 8. In DNA form, the CDR3 reads TGTGCTAGTGGTCTATTGACTAGCGGGGGGTTGGAGCAGTTCTTC. This sequence encodes CASGLLTSGGLEQFF.

This clonotype was seen a few times. The V gene is TRBV9, the J gene TRBJ1-6, with 10 bases matching TRBD1. This CDR3 comprises 17 residues. V shed 4 bases, J shed 4 bases, and the junction held 8 bases outside the gene matches. Germline CDR1 is SGDLS and CDR2 is YYNGEE. CDR3 residues: CASSPAGQGDYNSPLHF. The CDR3 coding sequence is TGTGCCAGCAGCCCAGCTGGACAGGGGGATTATAATTCACCCCTCCACTTT. Supplemented by reference TRBV9 and TRBJ1-6, the full variable domain reads DSGVTQTPKHLITATGQRVTLRCSPRSGDLSVYWYQQSLDQGLQFLIQYYNGEERAKGNILERFSAQQFPDLHSELNLSSLELGDSALYFCASSPAGQGDYNSPLHFGNGTRLTVT.

This clonotype was observed a few times. V and J are TRBV10-3 and TRBJ2-2, with TRBD1 matching over 8 bases. The CDR3 has 15 residues. Germline CDR1 is ENHRY and CDR2 is SYGVKD. Germline trimming cut 6 bases from V and 1 base from J; bases unmatched to any gene: 4. The CDR3 spells CAISTGQGNTGELFF. CDR3 coding DNA: TGTGCCATCAGCACCGGACAGGGGAACACCGGGGAGCTGTTTTTT.

There are many counts of this clonotype. The gene calls are TRBV29-1 and TRBJ2-1; TRBD2 matches at 11 bases. CDR3 length: 15 residues. The V gene end was trimmed by 3 bases and the J gene end by 12 bases; junction bases not matched to a gene: 13. Per the germline V gene, CDR1 is SQVTM and CDR2 is ANQGSEA. The CDR3 is CSVDTGLAGGGVQFF. The CDR3 DNA sequence: TGCAGCGTTGATACAGGGCTAGCGGGAGGAGGGGTGCAGTTCTTC.

This clonotype was found a few times. The DNA for the CDR3 is TGTGCCAGCAGCCAGACTAACCGGGAGCCCTACGAGCAGTACTTC. This sequence encodes CASSQTNREPYEQYF. The chain recombines TRBV4-2 with TRBJ2-7, with D perhaps matching TRBD2 (6 bases). Between the trimmed V and J ends, which lost 3 bases and 2 bases, there was a span of 14 bases. CDR1 and CDR2 (germline): LGHNA, YNFKEQ. This CDR3 has 15 amino acids.

This clonotype was seen at least ten times. This sequence joins TRBV11-2 and TRBJ2-7, with 10 bases fitting TRBD2. The CDR3 is 14 residues long. V shed 6 bases, J shed 6 bases, and the junction held 8 bases outside the gene matches. The germline CDR1 and CDR2 sequences are SGHAT and FQNNGV. The CDR3 DNA reads as TGTGCCAGCAGTCCCGGACTAGCGGCGTCCGAGCAGTACTTC. Amino acids: CASSPGLAASEQYF.

This clonotype was counted ten times or more. The gene calls are TRBV19 and TRBJ1-1; D is perhaps TRBD1 (5 bases). The CDR3 has 16 amino acids. V shed 4 bases and J shed 1 base, with 16 bases lying between them. The germline gives CDR1 LNHDA, CDR2 SQIVND (reference sequence). CDR3 DNA: TGTGCCAGTAGTACCGCGACAGTCACGACGAACACTGAAGCTTTCTTT. Amino acids: CASSTATVTTNTEAFF.

The chain employs TRBV6-1 and TRBJ1-6; D remains ambiguous. The CDR3 spans 15 residues. The germline gives CDR1 MNHNS, CDR2 SASEGT. Trimming cost V 6 bases and J 7 bases, with 16 bases left between them. CDR3 coding DNA: TGTGCCAGCAGGGGCTACGAAGTAGTCAATTCACCCCTCCACTTT. This codes for CASRGYEVVNSPLHF.

The V gene is TRBV20-1, the J gene TRBJ2-3; 9 bases map to TRBD2. Looked up from germline, CDR1 is DFQATT and CDR2 is SNEGSKA (reference sequence). This CDR3 is built from 16 residues. With 6 bases clipped from V and 5 bases from J, the junction kept 15 bases outside the gene matches. Written as DNA, the CDR3 is TGCAGTGCCCGGGGGGGAGCGGGGGGACCCGGAGATACGCAGTATTTT. It encodes CSARGGAGGPGDTQYF.

The table lists this clonotype with a few counts. The rearrangement links TRBV28 to TRBJ2-1, with a possible D match to TRBD2 (6 bases). The CDR3 spans 12 residues. With 4 bases removed from V and 15 bases from J, the gap between germline ends came to 16 bases. The germline CDR1 and CDR2 sequences are MDHEN and SYDVKM. CDR3 protein: CASSSNSGRGFF. For the CDR3, the DNA is TGTGCCAGCAGTTCCAATAGCGGTCGGGGGTTCTTC.

Only a few counts were recorded for this clonotype. The genes are TRBV14 and TRBJ2-7; 9 positions match TRBD2. V was clipped by 0 bases and J by 4 bases; unmatched bases: 4. This CDR3 spans 15 amino acids. In germline, CDR1 is SGHDN, CDR2 FVKESK. The CDR3 DNA follows: TGTGCCAGCAGCCAAGAAACAAGCGGGGGGTACGAGCAGTACTTC. This encodes CASSQETSGGYEQYF.

Details on this clonotype: A much larger clone lies a single base off, so this may be a read error. The chain has TRBV29-1 and TRBJ2-1; TRBD2 agrees at 7 bases. The end of the DNA is better explained by TRBJ2-7, so the J call may be wrong. The CDR3 has 16 residues. Germline V gene lookup returns CDR1 SQVTM and CDR2 ANQGSEA. In DNA, the CDR3 is TGCAGCGTTGAGTCCCCGCGGGAGTTTCCCTACAATGAGCAGTACTTC. It yields the protein CSVESPREFPYNEQYF.

This clonotype was observed a single time. A much larger clone is a single base away; this may be a read error. The chain carries TRBV2 and TRBJ1-3, with 8 bases fitting TRBD1. This CDR3 comprises 16 residues. Looked up from germline, CDR1 is SNHLY and CDR2 is FYNNEI. The CDR3 here is CTSRESRGQRGNTIYF. Here the CDR3 DNA reads TGTACCAGCAGGGAGTCCAGGGGGCAGAGGGGAAACACCATATATTTT.

V gene TRBV10-3 combines with J gene TRBJ2-7; TRBD1 matches 9 bases. The ends lost 8 bases at V and 2 bases at J; junction bases unmatched: 4. The CDR3 loop spans 13 amino acids. Germline V CDR1 and CDR2: ENHRY, SYGVKD. The CDR3 region is CAIPGQGPYEQYF. For the CDR3, the DNA is TGTGCCATCCCGGGACAGGGACCCTACGAGCAGTACTTC.

This clonotype was observed many times. The rearrangement joins TRBV20-1 to TRBJ1-2; 8 bases agree with TRBD1. The V segment lost 0 bases and the J segment 1 base; nucleotides outside the gene matches: 4. The CDR3 spans 15 residues. The germline CDR1 and CDR2 sequences are DFQATT and SNEGSKA (reference sequence). This CDR3 is CSARDGDRGNYGYTF. For the CDR3, the DNA is TGCAGTGCTAGAGATGGAGACAGGGGTAACTATGGCTACACCTTC.

The table lists this clonotype with many counts. The chain is built from TRBV5-1 and TRBJ2-1; 9 bases fit TRBD2. The CDR3 has 15 amino acids. V lost 0 bases, J lost 7 bases, and 5 bases stayed unmatched. Looked up from germline, CDR1 is SGHRS and CDR2 is YFSETQ. The CDR3 region has the DNA TGCGCCAGCAGCTTGGGGCTAGCGGGGAGGAATGAGCAGTTCTTC. This codes for CASSLGLAGRNEQFF.

The chain recombines TRBV19 with TRBJ2-2, with 11 positions matching TRBD1. CDR3 length: 16 amino acids. Germline V CDR1 and CDR2: LNHDA, SQIVND (reference sequence). Losses at the gene ends were 5 bases for V and 2 bases for J; bases not matched to a gene: 4. The CDR3 here is CASSFGQGANTGELFF. Here the CDR3 DNA reads TGTGCCAGTAGTTTCGGACAGGGGGCTAACACCGGGGAGCTGTTTTTT. Complete variable domain (other parts from reference TRBV19 and TRBJ2-2): DGGITQSPKYLFRKEGQNVTLSCEQNLNHDAMYWYRQDPGQGLRLIYYSQIVNDFQKGDIAEGYSVSREKKESFPLTVTSAQKNPTAFYLCASSFGQGANTGELFFGEGSRLTVL.

This clonotype has ten or more counts. The chain couples TRBV28 to TRBJ2-3, with a possible D match to TRBD1 (6 bases). V lost 6 bases to trimming and J lost 4 bases, with 8 bases between them. From germline, CDR1 is MDHEN and CDR2 SYDVKM. CDR3 size: 12 residues. The CDR3 is CASRQGSDTQYF. The CDR3 DNA follows: TGTGCCAGCAGGCAGGGGTCAGATACGCAGTATTTT. The full variable domain, with the rest looked up from reference TRBV28 and TRBJ2-3, is DVKVTQSSRYLVKRTGEKVFLECVQDMDHENMFWYRQDPGLGLRLIYFSYDVKMKEKGDIPEGYSVSREKKERFSLILESASTNQTSMYLCASRQGSDTQYFGPGTRLTVL.

The V gene is TRBV5-4, the J gene TRBJ2-3; D might be TRBD2 (6 bases). This CDR3 spans 17 amino acids. V was cut by 0 bases and J by 4 bases, with 18 bases left in between. The germline gives CDR1 SGHNT, CDR2 YYREEE (reference sequence). DNA for the CDR3: TGTGCCAGCAGCTTGGCCGGGACGGGAGCATCCTCAGATACGCAGTATTTT. This gives the protein CASSLAGTGASSDTQYF. Together with reference TRBV5-4 and TRBJ2-3, the CDR3 gives the full variable domain: ETGVTQSPTHLIKTRGQQVTLRCSSQSGHNTVSWYQQALGQGPQFIFQYYREEENGRGNFPPRFSGLQFPNYSSELNVNALELDDSALYLCASSLAGTGASSDTQYFGPGTRLTVL.

CDR3 nucleotide sequence: TGTGCCAGCAGCCACCGACGAGGGGGGGAGACCCAGTACTTC. Protein: CASSHRRGGETQYF. The V call is TRBV3-1, the J call TRBJ2-5; D could derive from TRBD1 or TRBD2 (6 bases each). V dropped 3 bases and J dropped 5 bases, with 13 bases sitting between them. The CDR3 covers 14 residues. Germline V gene lookup returns CDR1 LGHDT and CDR2 YNNKEL (reference sequence).

The chain employs TRBV3-1 and TRBJ1-1; D call uncertain. Germline CDR1 and CDR2: LGHDT and YNNKEL (reference sequence). The CDR3 extends over 12 amino acids. The ends were cut back, 2 bases at V and 11 bases at J, with 12 bases in the middle. The CDR3 loop reads CASSQTLSEAFF. The CDR3 coding sequence is TGTGCCAGCAGCCAAACACTCTCGGAGGCTTTCTTT.